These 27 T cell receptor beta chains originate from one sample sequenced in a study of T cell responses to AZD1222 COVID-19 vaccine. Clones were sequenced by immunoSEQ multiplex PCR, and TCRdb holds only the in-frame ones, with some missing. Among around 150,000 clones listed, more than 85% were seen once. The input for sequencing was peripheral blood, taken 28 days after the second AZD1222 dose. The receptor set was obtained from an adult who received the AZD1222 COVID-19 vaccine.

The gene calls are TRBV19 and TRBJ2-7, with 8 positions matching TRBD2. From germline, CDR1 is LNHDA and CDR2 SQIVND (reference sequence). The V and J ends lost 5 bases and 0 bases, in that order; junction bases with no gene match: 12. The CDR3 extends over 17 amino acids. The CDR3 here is CASSARGGEYSSYEQYF. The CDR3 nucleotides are TGTGCCAGTAGTGCCCGGGGGGGGGAGTATAGCTCCTACGAGCAGTACTTC.

The CDR3 reads CAVSGTKYNEQFF. DNA for the CDR3: TGTGCCGTCTCCGGGACAAAGTACAATGAGCAGTTCTTC. J is TRBJ2-1 and V is TRBV7-2, with a weak D call TRBD1 (6 bases). With 11 bases removed from V and 4 bases from J, the gap between germline ends came to 15 bases. In germline, CDR1 is SGHTA, CDR2 FQGNSA. This CDR3 spans 13 amino acids.

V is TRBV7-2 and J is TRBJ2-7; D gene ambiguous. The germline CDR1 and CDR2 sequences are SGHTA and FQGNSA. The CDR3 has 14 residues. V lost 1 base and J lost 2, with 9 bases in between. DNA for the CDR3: TGTGCCAGCAGCTTAGTCCCAGAGACCTACGAGCAGTACTTC. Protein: CASSLVPETYEQYF.

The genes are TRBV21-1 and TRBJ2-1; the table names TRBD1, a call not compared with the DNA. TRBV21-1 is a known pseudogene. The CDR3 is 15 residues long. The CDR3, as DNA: TGTGCCAGCACCAGACAGGGCGGCTCCTACAATGAGCAGTTCTTC. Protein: CASTRQGGSYNEQFF.

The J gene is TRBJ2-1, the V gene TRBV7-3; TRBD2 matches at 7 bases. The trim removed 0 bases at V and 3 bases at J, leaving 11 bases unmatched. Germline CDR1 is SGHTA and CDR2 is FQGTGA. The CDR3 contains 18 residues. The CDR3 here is CASSLTGPRGRGYNEQFF. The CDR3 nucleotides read TGTGCCAGCAGCTTAACCGGGCCCCGCGGGAGAGGCTACAATGAGCAGTTCTTC.

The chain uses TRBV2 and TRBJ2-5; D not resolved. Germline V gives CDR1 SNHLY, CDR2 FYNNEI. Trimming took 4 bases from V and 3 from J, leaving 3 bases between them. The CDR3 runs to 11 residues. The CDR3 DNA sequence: TGTGCCAGCAGTGGGAAAGAGACCCAGTACTTC. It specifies CASSGKETQYF.

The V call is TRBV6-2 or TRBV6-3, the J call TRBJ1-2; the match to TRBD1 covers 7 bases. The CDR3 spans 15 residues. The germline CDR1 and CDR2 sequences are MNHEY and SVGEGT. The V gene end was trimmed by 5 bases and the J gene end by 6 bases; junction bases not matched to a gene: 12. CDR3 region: CASSTPGTAGHGYTF. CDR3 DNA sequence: TGTGCCAGCAGTACCCCCGGGACAGCCGGTCATGGCTACACCTTC.

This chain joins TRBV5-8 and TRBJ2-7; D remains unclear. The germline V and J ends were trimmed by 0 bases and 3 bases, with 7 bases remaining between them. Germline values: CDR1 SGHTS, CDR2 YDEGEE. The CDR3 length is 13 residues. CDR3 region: CASSLEAVYEQYF. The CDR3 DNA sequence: TGTGCCAGCAGCTTGGAGGCAGTCTACGAGCAGTACTTC.

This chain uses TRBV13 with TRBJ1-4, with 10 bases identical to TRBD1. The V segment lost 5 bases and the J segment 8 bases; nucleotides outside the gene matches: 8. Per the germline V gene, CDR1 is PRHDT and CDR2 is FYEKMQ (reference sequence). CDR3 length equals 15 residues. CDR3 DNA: TGTGCCAGCAGCCTCCAAGGGACAGGGGAAGAAAAACTGTTTTTT. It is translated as CASSLQGTGEEKLFF.

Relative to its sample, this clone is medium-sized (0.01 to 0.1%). The CDR3, as DNA: TGTGCCAGCAGCCGACCCCCGGAGGGGGCATGTCTCGATGGCAATCAGCCCCAGCATTTT. This codes for CASSRPPEGACLDGNQPQHF. The J gene is TRBJ1-5, the V gene TRBV6-6; 7 nucleotides line up with TRBD1. Germline trimming cut 6 bases from V and 2 bases from J; bases unmatched to any gene: 22. CDR3 length: 20 residues. Per the germline V gene, CDR1 is MNHNY and CDR2 is SVGAGI (reference sequence).

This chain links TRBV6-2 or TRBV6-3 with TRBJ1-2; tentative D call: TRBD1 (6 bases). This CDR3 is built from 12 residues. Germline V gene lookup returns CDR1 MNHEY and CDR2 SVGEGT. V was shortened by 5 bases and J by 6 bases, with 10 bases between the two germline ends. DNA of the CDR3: TGTGCCAGCAGTAGGGGGATAGATGGCTACACCTTC. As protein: CASSRGIDGYTF.

CDR3: CASSPRTGGGDEKLFF. The CDR3 DNA follows: TGTGCCAGCTCACCACGGACAGGAGGGGGGGATGAAAAACTGTTTTTT. The genes are TRBV18 and TRBJ1-4, with 7 bases lining up with TRBD1. The V gene's germline CDR1 is KGHSH and CDR2 LQKENI. V was clipped by 1 base and J by 6 bases; unmatched bases: 8. This CDR3 is 16 amino acids long.

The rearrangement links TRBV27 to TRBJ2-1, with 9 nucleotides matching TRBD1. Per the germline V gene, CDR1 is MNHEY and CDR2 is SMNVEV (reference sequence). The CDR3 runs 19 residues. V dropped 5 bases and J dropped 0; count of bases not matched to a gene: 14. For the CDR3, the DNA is TGTGCCAGCAGTCTCCAGGACAGGGGAGGGTACCTCTCCTACAATGAGCAGTTCTTC. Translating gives CASSLQDRGGYLSYNEQFF.

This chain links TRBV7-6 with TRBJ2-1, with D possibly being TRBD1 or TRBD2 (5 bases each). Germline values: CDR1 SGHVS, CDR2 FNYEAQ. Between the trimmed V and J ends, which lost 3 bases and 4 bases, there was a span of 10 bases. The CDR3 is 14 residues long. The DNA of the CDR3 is TGTGCCAGCAGCTTCGGGACGGAATACAATGAGCAGTTCTTC. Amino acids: CASSFGTEYNEQFF.

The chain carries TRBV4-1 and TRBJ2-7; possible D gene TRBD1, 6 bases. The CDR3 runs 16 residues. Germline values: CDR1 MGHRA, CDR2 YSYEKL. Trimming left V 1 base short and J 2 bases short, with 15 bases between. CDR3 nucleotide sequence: TGCGCCAGCAGCCAAGGTCTCACAGGGAGAACCTACGAGCAGTACTTC. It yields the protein CASSQGLTGRTYEQYF.

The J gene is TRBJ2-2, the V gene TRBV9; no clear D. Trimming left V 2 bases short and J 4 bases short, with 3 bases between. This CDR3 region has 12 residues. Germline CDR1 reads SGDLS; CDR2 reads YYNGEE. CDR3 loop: CASSVPTGELFF. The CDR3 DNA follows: TGTGCCAGCAGCGTCCCCACCGGGGAGCTGTTTTTT.

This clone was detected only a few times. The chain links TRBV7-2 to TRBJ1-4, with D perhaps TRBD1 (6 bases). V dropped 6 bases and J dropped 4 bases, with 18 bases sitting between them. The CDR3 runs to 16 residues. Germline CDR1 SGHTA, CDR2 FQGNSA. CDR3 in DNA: TGTGCCAGCAGTCCCCAGATTGGACAGTTTAATGAAAAACTGTTTTTT. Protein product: CASSPQIGQFNEKLFF.

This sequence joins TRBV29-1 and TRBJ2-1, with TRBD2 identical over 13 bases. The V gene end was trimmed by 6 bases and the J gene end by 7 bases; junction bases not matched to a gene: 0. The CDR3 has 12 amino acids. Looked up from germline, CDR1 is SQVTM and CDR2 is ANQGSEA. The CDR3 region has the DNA TGCAGCGTGACTAGCGGGAGGAATGAGCAGTTCTTC. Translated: CSVTSGRNEQFF.

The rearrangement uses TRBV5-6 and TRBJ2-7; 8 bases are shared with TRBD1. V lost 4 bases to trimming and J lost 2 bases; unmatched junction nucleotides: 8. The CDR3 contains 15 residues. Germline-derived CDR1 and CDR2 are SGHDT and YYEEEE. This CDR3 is CASSGRADRAYEQYF. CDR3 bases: TGTGCCAGCAGCGGGAGAGCGGACAGGGCCTACGAGCAGTACTTC.

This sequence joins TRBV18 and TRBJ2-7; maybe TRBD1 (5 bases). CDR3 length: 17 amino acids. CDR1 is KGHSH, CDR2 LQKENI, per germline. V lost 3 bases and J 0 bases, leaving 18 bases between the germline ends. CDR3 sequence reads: CASSPRAEAGFSYEQYF. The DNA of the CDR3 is TGTGCCAGCTCACCCCGGGCCGAGGCAGGGTTCTCCTACGAGCAGTACTTC. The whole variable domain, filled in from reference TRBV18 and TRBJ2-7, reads NAGVMQNPRHLVRRRGQEARLRCSPMKGHSHVYWYRQLPEEGLKFMVYLQKENIIDESGMPKERFSAEFPKEGPSILRIQQVVRGDSAAYFCASSPRAEAGFSYEQYFGPGTRLTVT.

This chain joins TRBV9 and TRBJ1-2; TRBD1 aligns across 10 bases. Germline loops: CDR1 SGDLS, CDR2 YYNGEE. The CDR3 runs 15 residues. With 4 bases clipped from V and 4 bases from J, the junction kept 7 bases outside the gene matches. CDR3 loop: CASSITGTGVYGYTF. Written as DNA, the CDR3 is TGTGCCAGCAGCATCACCGGGACAGGGGTCTATGGCTACACCTTC. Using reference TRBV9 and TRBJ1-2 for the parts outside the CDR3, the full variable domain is DSGVTQTPKHLITATGQRVTLRCSPRSGDLSVYWYQQSLDQGLQFLIQYYNGEERAKGNILERFSAQQFPDLHSELNLSSLELGDSALYFCASSITGTGVYGYTFGSGTRLTVV.

The CDR3 nucleotides read TGTGCCAGCAGCCCAGGGGGGGACCGAGGGGAGACCCAGTACTTC. This translates into CASSPGGDRGETQYF. The V call is TRBV5-5, the J call TRBJ2-5; possibly TRBD1 or TRBD2 for D (7 bases each). Germline V gene lookup returns CDR1 SGHKS and CDR2 YYEKEE (reference sequence). This CDR3 region has 15 residues. V gave up 4 bases and J gave up 5 bases, with 18 bases separating them.

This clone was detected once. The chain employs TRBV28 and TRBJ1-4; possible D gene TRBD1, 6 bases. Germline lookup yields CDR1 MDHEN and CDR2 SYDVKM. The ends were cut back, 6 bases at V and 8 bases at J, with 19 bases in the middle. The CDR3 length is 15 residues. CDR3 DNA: TGTGCCAGCAGCCCCCCGAGGGGGGGCGGGGAAAAACTGTTTTTT. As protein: CASSPPRGGGEKLFF.

The CDR3 DNA is TGCGCCAGCAGCCCCCAGGGGTTAGGTGAGCAGTTCTTC. It yields the protein CASSPQGLGEQFF. V is TRBV4-3 and J is TRBJ2-1, with a weak D call TRBD1 (6 bases). Trimming cost V 4 bases and J 9 bases, with 13 bases left between them. Germline assignment: CDR1 LGHNA and CDR2 YSLEER. This CDR3 region has 13 residues.

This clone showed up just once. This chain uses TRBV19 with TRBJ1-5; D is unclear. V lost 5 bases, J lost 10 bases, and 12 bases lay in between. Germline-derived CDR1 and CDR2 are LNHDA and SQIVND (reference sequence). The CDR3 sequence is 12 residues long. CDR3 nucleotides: TGTGCCAGTAGTCTCATGTTAGAACCCCAGCATTTT. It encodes CASSLMLEPQHF.

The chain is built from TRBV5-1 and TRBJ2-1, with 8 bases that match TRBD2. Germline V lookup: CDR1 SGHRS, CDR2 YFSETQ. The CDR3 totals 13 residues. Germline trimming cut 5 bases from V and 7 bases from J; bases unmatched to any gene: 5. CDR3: CASRGLVGNEQFF. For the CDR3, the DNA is TGCGCCAGCAGGGGACTAGTCGGGAATGAGCAGTTCTTC.

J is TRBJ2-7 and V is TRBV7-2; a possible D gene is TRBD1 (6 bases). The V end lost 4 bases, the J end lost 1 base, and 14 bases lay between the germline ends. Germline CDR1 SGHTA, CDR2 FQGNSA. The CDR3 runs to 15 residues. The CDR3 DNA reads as TGTGCCAGCAGCTCCTACAGGGATTCGTCCTACGAGCAGTACTTC. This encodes CASSSYRDSSYEQYF.